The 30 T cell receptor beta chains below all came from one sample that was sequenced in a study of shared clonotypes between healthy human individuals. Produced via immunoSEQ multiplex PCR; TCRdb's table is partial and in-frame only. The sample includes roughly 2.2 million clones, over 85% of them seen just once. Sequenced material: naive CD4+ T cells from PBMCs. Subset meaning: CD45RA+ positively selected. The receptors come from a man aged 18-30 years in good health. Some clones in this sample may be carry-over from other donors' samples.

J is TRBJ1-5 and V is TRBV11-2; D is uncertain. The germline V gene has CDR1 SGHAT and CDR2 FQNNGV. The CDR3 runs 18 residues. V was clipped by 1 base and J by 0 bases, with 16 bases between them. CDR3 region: CASSLVSVRLASNQPQHF. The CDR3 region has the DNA TGTGCCAGCAGCTTAGTGAGTGTCAGGTTAGCTAGCAATCAGCCCCAGCATTTT.

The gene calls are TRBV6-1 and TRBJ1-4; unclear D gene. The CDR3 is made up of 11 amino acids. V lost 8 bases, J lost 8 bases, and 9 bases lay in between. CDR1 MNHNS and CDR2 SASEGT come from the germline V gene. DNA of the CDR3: TGTGCCAGCGCGAGCCGAGAAAAACTGTTTTTT. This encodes CASASREKLFF.

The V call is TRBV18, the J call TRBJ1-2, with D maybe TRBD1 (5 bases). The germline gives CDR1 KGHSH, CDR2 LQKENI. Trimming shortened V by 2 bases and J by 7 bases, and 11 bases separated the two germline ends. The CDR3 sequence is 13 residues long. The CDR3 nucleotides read TGTGCCAGCTCACCAGCGGGGCGGACTGGCTACACCTTC. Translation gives CASSPAGRTGYTF.

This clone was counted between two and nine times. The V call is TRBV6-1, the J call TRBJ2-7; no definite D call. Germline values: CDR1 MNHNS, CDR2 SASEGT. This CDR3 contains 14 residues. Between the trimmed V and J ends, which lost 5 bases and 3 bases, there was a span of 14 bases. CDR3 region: CASSTHGLSYEQYF. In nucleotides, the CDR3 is TGTGCCAGCAGTACCCACGGGCTCAGCTACGAGCAGTACTTC.

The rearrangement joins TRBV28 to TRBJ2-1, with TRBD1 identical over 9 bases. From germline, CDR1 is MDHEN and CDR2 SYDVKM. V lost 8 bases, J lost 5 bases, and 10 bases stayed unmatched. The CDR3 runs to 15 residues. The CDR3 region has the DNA TGTGCCAGCTACTCTCCGGGACAGGGCCACAATGAGCAGTTCTTC. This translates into CASYSPGQGHNEQFF.

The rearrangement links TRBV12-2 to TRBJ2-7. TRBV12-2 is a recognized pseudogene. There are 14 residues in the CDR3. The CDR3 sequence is CASRFPGSPGEQYF. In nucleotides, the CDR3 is TGTGCAAGTCGCTTCCCGGGCTCTCCCGGCGAGCAGTACTTC.

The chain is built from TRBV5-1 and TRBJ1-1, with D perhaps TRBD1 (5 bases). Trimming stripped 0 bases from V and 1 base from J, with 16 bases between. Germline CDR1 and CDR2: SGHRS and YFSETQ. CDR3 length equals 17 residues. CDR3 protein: CASSLVGVGIENTEAFF. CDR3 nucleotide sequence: TGCGCCAGCAGCTTGGTAGGGGTCGGAATCGAGAACACTGAAGCTTTCTTT.

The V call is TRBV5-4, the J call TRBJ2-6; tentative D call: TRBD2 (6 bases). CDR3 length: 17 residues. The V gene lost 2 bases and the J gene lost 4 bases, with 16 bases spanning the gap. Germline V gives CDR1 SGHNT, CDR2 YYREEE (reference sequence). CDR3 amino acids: CASSFSPGARGANVLTF. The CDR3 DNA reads TGTGCCAGCAGCTTTTCTCCGGGAGCTAGGGGGGCCAACGTCCTGACTTTC.

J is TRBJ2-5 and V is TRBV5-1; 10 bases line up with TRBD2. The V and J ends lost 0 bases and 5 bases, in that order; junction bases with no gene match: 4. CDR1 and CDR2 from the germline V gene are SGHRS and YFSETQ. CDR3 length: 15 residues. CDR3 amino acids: CASSLVASGSETQYF. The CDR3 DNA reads TGCGCCAGCAGCTTGGTAGCTAGCGGGAGTGAGACCCAGTACTTC.

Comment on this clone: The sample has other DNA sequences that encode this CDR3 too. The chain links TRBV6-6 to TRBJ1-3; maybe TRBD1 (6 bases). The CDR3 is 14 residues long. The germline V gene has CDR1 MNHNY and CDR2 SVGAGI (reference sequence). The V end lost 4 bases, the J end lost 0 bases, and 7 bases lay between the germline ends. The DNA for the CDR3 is TGTGCCAGCAGTTTAGGGGGCTCTGGAAACACCATATATTTT. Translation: CASSLGGSGNTIYF.

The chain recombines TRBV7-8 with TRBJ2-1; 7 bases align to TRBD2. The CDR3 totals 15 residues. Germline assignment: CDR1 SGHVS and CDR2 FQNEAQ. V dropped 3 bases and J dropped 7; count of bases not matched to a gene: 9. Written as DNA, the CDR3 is TGTGCCAGCAGCTTGGGTAGCGGGCATATGAATGAGCAGTTCTTC. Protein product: CASSLGSGHMNEQFF.

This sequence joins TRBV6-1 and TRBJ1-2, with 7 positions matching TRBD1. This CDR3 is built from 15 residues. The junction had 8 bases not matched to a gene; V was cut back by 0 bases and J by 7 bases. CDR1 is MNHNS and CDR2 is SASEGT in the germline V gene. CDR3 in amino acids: CASSEALGGASGYTF. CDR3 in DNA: TGTGCCAGCAGTGAAGCTCTAGGGGGCGCGAGTGGCTACACCTTC.

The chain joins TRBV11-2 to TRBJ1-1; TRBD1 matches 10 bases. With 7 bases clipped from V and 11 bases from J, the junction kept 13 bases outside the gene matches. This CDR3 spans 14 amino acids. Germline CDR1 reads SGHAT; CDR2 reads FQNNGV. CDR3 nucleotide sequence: TGTGCCAGCACCCTCCTGACAGGGGGCTATAAGGCTTTCTTT. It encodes CASTLLTGGYKAFF.

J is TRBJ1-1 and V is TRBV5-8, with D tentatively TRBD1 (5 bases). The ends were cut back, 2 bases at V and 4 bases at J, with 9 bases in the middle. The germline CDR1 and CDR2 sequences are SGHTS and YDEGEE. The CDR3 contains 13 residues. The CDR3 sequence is CASSFRRGTEAFF. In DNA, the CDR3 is TGTGCCAGCAGCTTTAGAAGGGGCACTGAAGCTTTCTTT.

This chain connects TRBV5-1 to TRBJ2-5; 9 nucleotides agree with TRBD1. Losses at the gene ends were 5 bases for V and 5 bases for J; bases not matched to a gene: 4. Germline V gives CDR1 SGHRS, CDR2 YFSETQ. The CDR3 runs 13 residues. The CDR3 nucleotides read TGCGCCAGCAGAGGGACAGGGATGGAGACCCAGTACTTC. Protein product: CASRGTGMETQYF.

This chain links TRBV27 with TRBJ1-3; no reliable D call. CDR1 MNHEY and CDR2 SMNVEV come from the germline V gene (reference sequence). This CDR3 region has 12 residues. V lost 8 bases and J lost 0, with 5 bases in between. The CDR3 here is CASGFSGNTIYF. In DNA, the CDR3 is TGTGCCAGCGGCTTCTCTGGAAACACCATATATTTT.

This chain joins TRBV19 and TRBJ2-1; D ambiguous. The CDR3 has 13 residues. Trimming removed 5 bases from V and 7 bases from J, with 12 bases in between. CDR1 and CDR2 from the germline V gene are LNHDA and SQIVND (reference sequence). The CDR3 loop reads CASSPFDLNEQFF. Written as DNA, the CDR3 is TGTGCCAGTAGTCCCTTCGACCTTAATGAGCAGTTCTTC.

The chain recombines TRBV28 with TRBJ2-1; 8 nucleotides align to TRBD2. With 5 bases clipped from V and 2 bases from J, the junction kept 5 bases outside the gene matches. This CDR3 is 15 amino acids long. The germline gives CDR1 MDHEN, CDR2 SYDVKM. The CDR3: CASSRAGDTYNEQFF. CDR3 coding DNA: TGTGCCAGCAGTCGAGCGGGAGATACCTACAATGAGCAGTTCTTC.

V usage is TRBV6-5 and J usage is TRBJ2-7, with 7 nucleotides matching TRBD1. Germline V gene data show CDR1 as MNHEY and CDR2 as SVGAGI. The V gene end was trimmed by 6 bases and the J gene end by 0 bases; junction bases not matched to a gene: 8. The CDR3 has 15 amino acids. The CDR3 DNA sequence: TGTGCCAGCAGCACTGACAGGGTCAGCTCCTACGAGCAGTACTTC. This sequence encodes CASSTDRVSSYEQYF.

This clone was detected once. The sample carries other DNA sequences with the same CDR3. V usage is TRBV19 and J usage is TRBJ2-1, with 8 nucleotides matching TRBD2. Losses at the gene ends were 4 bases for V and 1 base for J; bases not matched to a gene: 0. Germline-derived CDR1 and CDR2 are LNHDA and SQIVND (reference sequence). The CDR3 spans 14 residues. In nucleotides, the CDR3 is TGTGCCAGTAGTAGCGGGAGGTCCTACAATGAGCAGTTCTTC. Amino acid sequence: CASSSGRSYNEQFF.

CDR3 amino acids: CASSLAQGNTEAFF. CDR3 sequence (DNA): TGTGCCAGCAGCTTAGCACAGGGCAACACTGAAGCTTTCTTT. V is TRBV7-2 and J is TRBJ1-1; D may be TRBD1 (6 bases). Trimming left V 0 bases short and J 2 bases short, with 7 bases between. Per the germline V gene, CDR1 is SGHTA and CDR2 is FQGNSA. CDR3 length: 14 residues.

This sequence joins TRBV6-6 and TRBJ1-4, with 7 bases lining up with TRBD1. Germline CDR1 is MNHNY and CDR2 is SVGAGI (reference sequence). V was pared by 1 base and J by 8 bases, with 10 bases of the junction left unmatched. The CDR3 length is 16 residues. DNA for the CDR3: TGTGCCAGCAGTTACTTTGACCCACAGGGGTCCGAAAAACTGTTTTTT. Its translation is CASSYFDPQGSEKLFF.

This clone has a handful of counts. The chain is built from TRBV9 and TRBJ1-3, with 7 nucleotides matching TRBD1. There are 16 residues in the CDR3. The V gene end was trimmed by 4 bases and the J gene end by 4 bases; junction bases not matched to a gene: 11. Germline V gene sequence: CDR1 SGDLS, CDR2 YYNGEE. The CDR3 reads CASSSSSQGSGNTIYF. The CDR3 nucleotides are TGTGCCAGCAGCTCATCCTCACAGGGGTCCGGAAACACCATATATTTT.

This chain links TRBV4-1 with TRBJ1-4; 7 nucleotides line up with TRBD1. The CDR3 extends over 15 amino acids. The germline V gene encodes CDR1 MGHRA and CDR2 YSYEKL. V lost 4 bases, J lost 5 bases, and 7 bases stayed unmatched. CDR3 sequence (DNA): TGCGCCAGCAGCCCCACGGGACAGAGAAATGAAAAACTGTTTTTT. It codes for CASSPTGQRNEKLFF.

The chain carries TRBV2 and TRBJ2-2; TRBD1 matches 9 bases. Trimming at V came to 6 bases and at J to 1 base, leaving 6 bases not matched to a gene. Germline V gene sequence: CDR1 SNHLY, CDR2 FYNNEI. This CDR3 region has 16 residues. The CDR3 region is CASSWTGQGNTGELFF. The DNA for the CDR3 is TGTGCCAGCAGCTGGACGGGACAGGGGAACACCGGGGAGCTGTTTTTT.

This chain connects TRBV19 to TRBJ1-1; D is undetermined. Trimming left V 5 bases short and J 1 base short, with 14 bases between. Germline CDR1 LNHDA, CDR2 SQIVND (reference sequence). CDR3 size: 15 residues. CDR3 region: CASSLNYGSNTEAFF. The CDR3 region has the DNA TGTGCCAGTAGTCTAAATTATGGTTCGAACACTGAAGCTTTCTTT. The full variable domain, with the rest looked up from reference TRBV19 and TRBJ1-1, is DGGITQSPKYLFRKEGQNVTLSCEQNLNHDAMYWYRQDPGQGLRLIYYSQIVNDFQKGDIAEGYSVSREKKESFPLTVTSAQKNPTAFYLCASSLNYGSNTEAFFGQGTRLTVV.

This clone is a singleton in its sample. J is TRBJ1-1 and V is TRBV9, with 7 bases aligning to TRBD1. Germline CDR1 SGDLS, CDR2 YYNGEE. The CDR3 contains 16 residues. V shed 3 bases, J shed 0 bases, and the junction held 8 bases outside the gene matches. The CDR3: CASSAQIGQVNTEAFF. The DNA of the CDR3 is TGTGCCAGCAGCGCACAGATCGGACAGGTGAACACTGAAGCTTTCTTT.

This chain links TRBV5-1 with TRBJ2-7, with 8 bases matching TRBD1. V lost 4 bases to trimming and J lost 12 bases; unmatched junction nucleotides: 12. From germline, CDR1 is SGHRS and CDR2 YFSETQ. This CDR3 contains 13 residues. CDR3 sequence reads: CASSPDRVGRRYF. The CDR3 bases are TGCGCCAGCAGCCCGGACAGGGTCGGAAGGCGGTACTTC.

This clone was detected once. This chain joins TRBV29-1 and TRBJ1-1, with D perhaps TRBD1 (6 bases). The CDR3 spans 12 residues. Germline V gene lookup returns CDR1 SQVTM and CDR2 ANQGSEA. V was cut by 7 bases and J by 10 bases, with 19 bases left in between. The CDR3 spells CSANDRLPRAFF. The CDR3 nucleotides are TGCAGCGCCAATGACAGGCTGCCGCGAGCTTTCTTT.

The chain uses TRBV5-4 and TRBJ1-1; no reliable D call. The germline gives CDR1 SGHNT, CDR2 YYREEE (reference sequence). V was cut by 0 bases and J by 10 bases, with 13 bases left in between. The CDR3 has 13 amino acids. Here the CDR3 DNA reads TGTGCCAGCAGCTTGGCCACCTACTCGCGAGCTTTCTTT. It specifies CASSLATYSRAFF.